One TCR beta chain is described in this entry. This specimen belongs to a study of patients and donors after allogeneic stem cell transplantation. Using its own MiXCR run on the RT-PCR reads, TCRdb lists one record per CDR3 protein. The table has 390,000 or so distinct CDR3 sequences, around 15% seen once. Germline V gene sequence: CDR1 LNHDA, CDR2 SQIVND (reference sequence). There are 14 residues in the CDR3. The V end was cut by 6 bases, the J end by 6 bases, with 15 bases between. The source material was blood, either unsorted or a sorted T cell fraction (not recorded which). The chain joins TRBV19 to TRBJ2-4; no clear D gene. The TCR was taken from a human donor who was either an allogeneic HSCT recipient or a stem cell or donor lymphocyte infusion donor (not recorded which). It is not recorded whose cells these are; they may come from a transplant donor. CDR3 in DNA: TGTGCCAGTAGCCTGTCCGTATTTGGAAACATTCAGTACTTC. Protein sequence: CASSLSVFGNIQYF.